The 14 T cell receptor beta chains listed next were all sequenced from one sample in a study of CXCR3-negative and CXCR3-positive naive CD8 T cells. These receptors lack a known antigen. Regarding the study as a whole: Relative to CXCR3-negative naive cells, CXCR3-positive naive cells had more hydrophobic TRB CDR3s.

With UMI labels, 5' RACE was used to prepare the TRB cDNA libraries. TCRdb reprocessed the 5' RACE reads and reports one entry per CDR3 protein, with no DNA. The listing records fewer than 140,000 distinct CDR3 sequences. Sequenced input: naive CXCR3+ CD8+ T cells from blood. The subset: CD45RO-CCR7+CD27+CD95- naive CD8+ T cells expressing CXCR3 (TNR3+). Every receptor here comes from a human donor in good health. Some clones in this sample may be carry-over from other donors' samples.

The chain links TRBV11-3 to TRBJ2-4; TCRdb designates TRBD1, a call that cannot be tested without DNA. Per the germline V gene, CDR1 is SGHNT and CDR2 is YENEEA. The CDR3 is 13 residues long. This CDR3 reads CASSARIKNIQYF.

The chain uses TRBV28 and TRBJ1-4; TCRdb indicates TRBD1, and absent DNA this call remains unverified. CDR3 length: 16 residues. The germline CDR1 and CDR2 sequences are MDHEN and SYDVKM. The CDR3 protein is CASITGGKTNDEKLFF.

CDR3 residues: CASRYRPYNSPLHF. V and J are TRBV28 and TRBJ1-6. Per germline, CDR1 MDHEN and CDR2 SYDVKM. The CDR3 is 14 residues long. The variable domain in full, with the rest retrieved from reference TRBV28 and TRBJ1-6, is DVKVTQSSRYLVKRTGEKVFLECVQDMDHENMFWYRQDPGLGLRLIYFSYDVKMKEKGDIPEGYSVSREKKERFSLILESASTNQTSMYLCASRYRPYNSPLHFGNGTRLTVT.

The chain carries TRBV3-1 and TRBJ2-5; TCRdb gives TRBD2 as the D gene, but with no DNA this cannot be confirmed. CDR1 and CDR2 (germline): LGHDT, YNNKEL (reference sequence). This CDR3 comprises 15 residues. The CDR3: CASTTLSGVTRTQYF.

The chain is built from TRBV12-3 or TRBV12-4 and TRBJ2-1; with no DNA, the TCRdb D assignment of TRBD2 cannot be verified. The CDR3 contains 15 residues. The CDR3 loop is CASSLPGPSSNEQFF.

This chain uses TRBV29-1 with TRBJ1-4; TCRdb's D call of TRBD1 is untestable without DNA. The germline V gene has CDR1 SQVTM and CDR2 ANQGSEA. The CDR3 length is 13 residues. The CDR3 protein is CSVEPRGYEKLFF.

The CDR3 is CSVEGGSGQTYNEQFF. The chain employs TRBV29-1 and TRBJ2-1; TCRdb's D call, TRBD1, is unchecked because there is no DNA. Germline V gene lookup returns CDR1 SQVTM and CDR2 ANQGSEA. The CDR3 sequence is 16 residues long.

V gene TRBV7-8 combines with J gene TRBJ1-5; the TCRdb call, TRBD1, lacks DNA for checking. The CDR3 spans 12 residues. From germline, CDR1 is SGHVS and CDR2 FQNEAQ. The CDR3 here is CASSHPGQPQHF.

J is TRBJ1-5 and V is TRBV23-1; the D call from TCRdb, TRBD1, cannot be confirmed without DNA. TRBV23-1 is identified as an open reading frame with a role that is uncertain. The CDR3 consists of 18 residues. CDR3: CASSQSFKIQGGNQPQHF.

This rearrangement joins TRBV10-3 to TRBJ2-5; the TCRdb call, TRBD1, lacks DNA for checking. The CDR3 is 15 residues long. Germline values: CDR1 ENHRY, CDR2 SYGVKD. The CDR3 spells CAISEGGGRGETQYF.

The gene calls are TRBV6-6 and TRBJ2-5; absent DNA, TCRdb's TRBD2 call cannot be checked. The germline CDR1 and CDR2 sequences are MNHNY and SVGAGI (reference sequence). The CDR3 consists of 16 residues. CDR3: CASSYSTSGWEETQYF.

The chain employs TRBV12-3 or TRBV12-4 and TRBJ1-1. This CDR3 contains 12 residues. CDR3 protein: CASSSTGTEAFF.

Here the CDR3 reads CASSALGPGELFF. The chain is built from TRBV7-9 and TRBJ2-2; TCRdb returns TRBD1, unconfirmable since there is no DNA. The CDR3 sequence is 13 residues long. CDR1 and CDR2 from the germline V gene are SEHNR and FQNEAQ (reference sequence).

This chain links TRBV2 with TRBJ1-2. This CDR3 has 14 residues. Germline CDR1 and CDR2: SNHLY and FYNNEI. The chain's CDR3 is CASSPRLGEAGYTF. The entire variable domain, with the rest obtained from reference TRBV2 and TRBJ1-2, is as follows: EPEVTQTPSHQVTQMGQEVILRCVPISNHLYFYWYRQILGQKVEFLVSFYNNEISEKSEIFDDQFSVERPDGSNFTLKIRSTKLEDSAMYFCASSPRLGEAGYTFGSGTRLTVV.